Listed here is a single T cell receptor (beta chain). The antigen is undetermined. This sample was included in a study of blood T cells in healthy people across ages. The ends were cut back, 0 bases at V and 2 bases at J, with 15 bases in the middle. The CDR3 length is 17 residues. Germline V gene sequence: CDR1 SGHDN, CDR2 FVKESK. Each donor supplied approximately 10 milliliters of peripheral blood. Together with a sample-barcoded 5' primer, a J-beta primer mix was included in a second PCR lasting about 7 to 11 cycles. In TCRdb, the 5' RACE reads were re-called with MiXCR into one record per CDR3 protein. The sample has 270,000 or so distinct CDR3 sequences, 25% to 30% seen once. Study-level results: One million T cells yielded diversity estimates that were considered underestimates. Bulk PBMC profiling left naive and antigen-experienced comparisons inconclusive.

What was sequenced was blood. The TCR originated in a woman in her seventies in good health. The chain uses TRBV14 and TRBJ2-3; tentatively, D is TRBD2 (6 bases). The CDR3 protein is CASSQDLSGLHTDTQYF. DNA for the CDR3: TGTGCCAGCAGCCAAGATCTTTCCGGACTACACACAGATACGCAGTATTTT.